Described below is a single T cell receptor beta chain sequence and its context. The source of the sample is a study of T cell changes during pregnancy in multiple sclerosis. Assay used: immunoSEQ multiplex PCR; TCRdb lists only in-frame clones, some missing. There are approximately 16,000 clones in the sample; approximately 80% occur only once, and approximately 18% lies in the top ten. The germline V gene has CDR1 GTSNPN and CDR2 SVGIG (reference sequence). The ends lost 5 bases at V and 0 bases at J; junction bases unmatched: 1. This CDR3 has 13 amino acids. The clonotype originates from a female donor in good health, enrolled as a control in a pregnancy study. The material was CD8+ T cells from peripheral blood mononuclear cells, obtained after pregnancy. The chain couples TRBV30 to TRBJ2-7, with TRBD1 identical over 10 bases. The CDR3 sequence: CAWGTGASYEQYF. In DNA, the CDR3 is TGTGCCTGGGGGACAGGGGCCTCCTACGAGCAGTACTTC.